The next 27 T cell receptor beta chains were all read from a single sample in a study of beta chain features in type 1 diabetes. Expressed TCRB transcripts got sequenced, as all isolated RNA was reverse transcribed. TCRdb's table, derived via immunoSEQ multiplex PCR, lists solely in-frame clones and lacks some. Among around 300,000 clones listed, approximately 9.9% were seen once. The sequenced material came from naive CD4+ T cells from blood. These receptors came from a woman aged 25-40 years in good health.

The chain carries TRBV5-1 and TRBJ2-1; D possibly corresponds to TRBD2 (7 bases). The V gene lost 1 base and the J gene lost 0 bases, with 11 bases spanning the gap. The CDR3 length is 16 residues. CDR1 and CDR2 (germline): SGHRS, YFSETQ. Here the CDR3 reads CASSLWGGSSYNEQFF. The CDR3 DNA is TGCGCCAGCAGCTTGTGGGGGGGCAGCTCCTACAATGAGCAGTTCTTC.

V usage is TRBV4-2 and J usage is TRBJ1-5; D is unresolved. With 0 bases removed from V and 5 bases from J, the gap between germline ends came to 17 bases. Germline loops: CDR1 LGHNA, CDR2 YNFKEQ. There are 17 residues in the CDR3. The DNA for the CDR3 is TGTGCCAGCAGCCAAGATGGACCCAGCCGGGGAGATCAGCCCCAGCATTTT. The encoded protein is CASSQDGPSRGDQPQHF.

This chain uses TRBV19 with TRBJ2-5; no clear D. Trimming took off 5 bases at V and 5 bases at J, with 9 bases between the two ends. The CDR3 loop spans 12 amino acids. The germline CDR1 and CDR2 sequences are LNHDA and SQIVND (reference sequence). This chain's CDR3 is CASSERRETQYF. The CDR3 nucleotides are TGTGCCAGTAGTGAACGGCGGGAGACCCAGTACTTC.

This clone has only a few counts. The rearrangement joins TRBV18 to TRBJ2-2; 7 bases map to TRBD1. CDR3 size: 15 residues. J gave up 1 base and V 3 bases, and 2 bases lay outside the gene matches. CDR1 is KGHSH, CDR2 LQKENI, per germline. CDR3 amino acids: CASSPGTENTGELFF. The DNA of the CDR3 is TGTGCCAGCTCACCGGGGACAGAGAACACCGGGGAGCTGTTTTTT.

This sequence joins TRBV4-2 and TRBJ2-3, with a tentative D call TRBD2 (5 bases). There are 16 residues in the CDR3. Between the trimmed V and J ends, which lost 3 bases and 4 bases, there was a span of 17 bases. Germline V gene data show CDR1 as LGHNA and CDR2 as YNFKEQ. CDR3 sequence: CASSQAGGESADTQYF. The CDR3 DNA follows: TGTGCCAGCAGCCAGGCAGGTGGGGAGAGTGCAGATACGCAGTATTTT.

The chain carries TRBV5-4 and TRBJ2-7, with TRBD1 matching over 9 bases. The CDR3 extends over 14 amino acids. Germline trimming cut 4 bases from V and 4 bases from J; bases unmatched to any gene: 6. The V gene's germline CDR1 is SGHNT and CDR2 YYREEE (reference sequence). CDR3 coding DNA: TGTGCCAGCAGCACCGGGACAGGGTTTTACGAGCAGTACTTC. It yields the protein CASSTGTGFYEQYF.

This clone has just a few counts. The genes are TRBV2 and TRBJ2-5; a possible D gene is TRBD2 (5 bases). Per the germline V gene, CDR1 is SNHLY and CDR2 is FYNNEI. The CDR3 totals 14 residues. Trimming took 2 bases from V and 1 from J, leaving 8 bases between them. The CDR3 DNA follows: TGTGCCAGCAGTGAAACTAGAGGCCAAGAGACCCAGTACTTC. Its translation: CASSETRGQETQYF.

The rearrangement uses TRBV19 and TRBJ1-2, with 10 nucleotides matching TRBD1. CDR3 size: 14 residues. The V gene end was trimmed by 5 bases and the J gene end by 7 bases; junction bases not matched to a gene: 7. The V gene's germline CDR1 is LNHDA and CDR2 SQIVND (reference sequence). CDR3 residues: CASSARTGGLGYTF. The CDR3 nucleotides read TGTGCCAGTAGTGCCCGGACAGGGGGGCTTGGCTACACCTTC.

This chain uses TRBV7-9 with TRBJ2-5; 7 bases are shared with TRBD2. Germline CDR1 is SEHNR and CDR2 is FQNEAQ (reference sequence). Trimming at V came to 5 bases and at J to 2 bases, leaving 5 bases not matched to a gene. The CDR3 runs 14 residues. The CDR3 loop is CASSLGEGQETQYF. In DNA form, the CDR3 reads TGTGCCAGCAGCCTCGGGGAGGGGCAAGAGACCCAGTACTTC.

The CDR3 reads CASREDRGTTNEKLFF. The CDR3 nucleotides are TGTGCCAGTAGGGAAGACAGGGGCACAACTAATGAAAAACTGTTTTTT. This rearrangement joins TRBV19 to TRBJ1-4; TRBD1 agrees at 8 bases. Germline V gene sequence: CDR1 LNHDA, CDR2 SQIVND (reference sequence). With V trimmed by 6 bases and J by 0 bases, 6 bases remained unmatched. The CDR3 extends over 16 amino acids.

In its sample, this clone was seen once. V gene TRBV27 combines with J gene TRBJ2-5, with no clear D. The J call may be mistaken, given a closer DNA end match to TRBJ2-7. This CDR3 contains 15 residues. The germline V gene encodes CDR1 MNHEY and CDR2 SMNVEV (reference sequence). In DNA form, the CDR3 reads TGTGCCAGCAGTTTACGTCGGTCCGTCTCCTACGAGCAGTACTTC. Residues: CASSLRRSVSYEQYF.

The chain combines TRBV15 with TRBJ2-1; possibly TRBD1 for D (5 bases). Deletions cut 0 bases from V and 0 bases from J, with 9 bases between. The length of the CDR3 is 16 residues. CDR1 is LNHNV and CDR2 is YYDKDF in the germline V gene (reference sequence). For the CDR3, the DNA is TGTGCCACCAGCAGAGATTGGGGCGGCTCCTACAATGAGCAGTTCTTC. It is translated as CATSRDWGGSYNEQFF.

J is TRBJ2-1 and V is TRBV2; TRBD1 agrees at 10 bases. J was trimmed by 7 bases and V by 6 bases; bases with no gene match: 12. The CDR3 consists of 16 residues. In germline, CDR1 is SNHLY, CDR2 FYNNEI. CDR3: CASSPTGTGAGNEQFF. CDR3 coding DNA: TGTGCCAGCAGCCCCACCGGGACAGGGGCGGGAAATGAGCAGTTCTTC.

The V call is TRBV28, the J call TRBJ1-4; D is possibly TRBD1 (6 bases). From germline, CDR1 is MDHEN and CDR2 SYDVKM. The V and J ends lost 6 bases and 6 bases respectively, with 17 bases between them. CDR3 size: 15 residues. The CDR3 sequence: CASRPGARWDEKLFF. CDR3 coding DNA: TGTGCCAGCAGGCCAGGGGCGAGGTGGGATGAAAAACTGTTTTTT.

The chain links TRBV6-5 to TRBJ2-7, with D perhaps TRBD2 (5 bases). Germline lookup yields CDR1 MNHEY and CDR2 SVGAGI. The V and J ends lost 0 bases and 3 bases respectively, with 9 bases between them. The CDR3 totals 14 residues. The CDR3 sequence: CASSYSAGDYEQYF. DNA for the CDR3: TGTGCCAGCAGTTACTCGGCCGGGGACTACGAGCAGTACTTC.

The CDR3 bases are TGTGCCTGGAGTGCACGACGGCGGGAAGCTAACTATGGCTACACCTTC. Protein product: CAWSARRREANYGYTF. The rearrangement uses TRBV30 and TRBJ1-2; D gene ambiguous. This CDR3 is built from 16 residues. Germline CDR1 and CDR2: GTSNPN and SVGIG (reference sequence). V lost 1 base and J lost 0, with 15 bases in between.

This clone occurred a few times. The chain links TRBV30 to TRBJ2-5, with TRBD1 as a possible D gene (6 bases). This CDR3 is built from 14 residues. V gave up 3 bases and J gave up 4 bases, with 15 bases separating them. CDR1 and CDR2 from the germline V gene are GTSNPN and SVGIG (reference sequence). CDR3 residues: CAWRADSARETQYF. The CDR3 nucleotides are TGTGCCTGGAGGGCGGACAGCGCTAGAGAGACCCAGTACTTC.

The chain combines TRBV15 with TRBJ1-1; 9 bases align to TRBD1. This CDR3 contains 15 residues. Trimming removed 1 base from V and 4 bases from J; junction bases left unmatched: 4. Germline V gene lookup returns CDR1 LNHNV and CDR2 YYDKDF (reference sequence). CDR3 region: CATSRGQTGGTEAFF. The DNA for the CDR3 is TGTGCCACCAGCAGAGGACAGACAGGGGGCACTGAAGCTTTCTTT.

Here the CDR3 DNA reads TGTGCCAGCACCGTGTATAGCAATCAGCCCCAGCATTTT. Protein product: CASTVYSNQPQHF. This chain links TRBV7-2 with TRBJ1-5; D remains ambiguous. V was cut by 7 bases and J by 0 bases, with 7 bases left in between. The CDR3 spans 13 residues. CDR1 SGHTA and CDR2 FQGNSA come from the germline V gene.

The chain links TRBV5-1 to TRBJ2-7, with 14 bases aligning to TRBD2. V was clipped by 2 bases and J by 3 bases; unmatched bases: 4. The CDR3 contains 16 residues. CDR1 is SGHRS, CDR2 YFSETQ, per germline. CDR3 nucleotides: TGCGCCAGCAGCTTAACCGGGACTAGCGGGAGCTACGAGCAGTACTTC. It translates to CASSLTGTSGSYEQYF.

The sample holds a few counts of this clone. The V call is TRBV5-1, the J call TRBJ2-5; TRBD1 matches at 8 bases. After removal of 4 bases from V and 5 bases from J, the junction contained 7 bases not matched to a gene. The CDR3 is made up of 14 amino acids. CDR1 is SGHRS and CDR2 is YFSETQ in the germline V gene. The CDR3: CASSQDRVGETQYF. DNA of the CDR3: TGCGCCAGCAGCCAGGACAGGGTTGGTGAGACCCAGTACTTC.

This clone was seen more than once but under ten times. The chain links TRBV7-9 to TRBJ1-4, with 8 bases that match TRBD1. The germline V gene encodes CDR1 SEHNR and CDR2 FQNEAQ (reference sequence). The CDR3 has 16 amino acids. V lost 5 bases, J lost 12 bases, and 17 bases stayed unmatched. DNA for the CDR3: TGTGCCAGCAGCGATCCGGGACAGGCGACTCGGGCGGAACTGTTTTTT. As protein: CASSDPGQATRAELFF. The full variable domain, rest sourced from reference TRBV7-9 and TRBJ1-4, is DTGVSQNPRHKITKRGQNVTFRCDPISEHNRLYWYRQTLGQGPEFLTYFQNEAQLEKSRLLSDRFSAERPKGSFSTLEIQRTEQGDSAMYLCASSDPGQATRAELFFGSGTQLSVL.

The genes are TRBV7-2 and TRBJ2-5; TRBD1 matches at 7 bases. The V gene's germline CDR1 is SGHTA and CDR2 FQGNSA. The CDR3 length is 14 residues. The V segment lost 5 bases and the J segment 2 bases; nucleotides outside the gene matches: 5. CDR3 in amino acids: CASSVGTAQETQYF. The CDR3 nucleotides are TGTGCCAGCAGCGTAGGGACAGCTCAAGAGACCCAGTACTTC.

The table lists this clone with a few counts. The rearrangement joins TRBV7-3 to TRBJ2-1; 10 bases match TRBD2. The CDR3 totals 15 residues. Germline CDR1 is SGHTA and CDR2 is FQGTGA. Trimming at V came to 2 bases and at J to 10 bases, leaving 8 bases not matched to a gene. For the CDR3, the DNA is TGTGCCAGCAGCTTATTGGCTAGCGGGAGTGGGGAGCAGTTCTTC. This codes for CASSLLASGSGEQFF.

The rearrangement links TRBV5-1 to TRBJ2-7; D ambiguous. V shed 6 bases and J shed 3 bases, with 4 bases lying between them. The CDR3 sequence is 10 residues long. Germline V lookup: CDR1 SGHRS, CDR2 YFSETQ. CDR3 sequence reads: CASINYEQYF. The CDR3 DNA is TGCGCCAGCATTAACTACGAGCAGTACTTC.

V usage is TRBV7-8 and J usage is TRBJ2-7; no definite D call. V was trimmed by 1 base and J by 2 bases, leaving 9 bases between them. Per the germline V gene, CDR1 is SGHVS and CDR2 is FQNEAQ. This CDR3 region has 14 residues. CDR3 in amino acids: CASSLDSATYEQYF. Written as DNA, the CDR3 is TGTGCCAGCAGCTTAGACAGTGCGACCTACGAGCAGTACTTC.

This clone was picked up a small number of times. The chain recombines TRBV9 with TRBJ1-1; TRBD1 matches at 7 bases. The CDR3 loop spans 15 amino acids. The germline gives CDR1 SGDLS, CDR2 YYNGEE. Trimming cost V 3 bases and J 0 bases; bases outside gene matches: 5. CDR3 protein: CASSAGQALNTEAFF. The CDR3, as DNA: TGTGCCAGCAGCGCCGGACAGGCCCTGAACACTGAAGCTTTCTTT. The whole variable domain, remainder taken from reference TRBV9 and TRBJ1-1, is DSGVTQTPKHLITATGQRVTLRCSPRSGDLSVYWYQQSLDQGLQFLIQYYNGEERAKGNILERFSAQQFPDLHSELNLSSLELGDSALYFCASSAGQALNTEAFFGQGTRLTVV.